This TCR beta chain comes out of a study of shared clonotypes between healthy human individuals. The CDR3 is 15 amino acids. The V segment lost 5 bases and the J segment 6 bases; nucleotides outside the gene matches: 6. Germline V CDR1 and CDR2: SGHNT, YENEEA. Evenly divided among several immunoSEQ plates was the genomic DNA of each subset. Method: immunoSEQ multiplex PCR; TCRdb's copy keeps in-frame clones and lacks some. The repertoire holds some 630,000 clones, more than 70% seen once, with around 1.8% in the top ten. The TCR originated in a woman in her 30s in good health. J is TRBJ2-3 and V is TRBV11-3; TRBD1 aligns across 12 bases. The sequencing sample was made of memory CD4+ T cells sorted from blood. Indicated subset: CD45RA-negative fraction. The CDR3 here is CASSIGTGGVDTQYF. The DNA for the CDR3 is TGTGCCAGCAGCATCGGGACAGGGGGCGTTGATACGCAGTATTTT. Using reference TRBV11-3 and TRBJ2-3 for the parts outside the CDR3, the full variable domain is EAGVVQSPRYKIIEKKQPVAFWCNPISGHNTLYWYLQNLGQGPELLIRYENEEAVDDSQLPKDRFSAERLKGVDSTLKIQPAELGDSAVYLCASSIGTGGVDTQYFGPGTRLTVL.